A selection of T cell receptor beta chains follows, all from one sample in a study of T cell changes during pregnancy in multiple sclerosis. Sequencing used immunoSEQ multiplex PCR; TCRdb keeps in-frame clones, though not all of them. The data hold 40,000 to 55,000 clones, with around 90% observed a single time. The sample was CD8+ T cells from peripheral blood mononuclear cells, taken in the second trimester of pregnancy. The receptor source for this set is a female donor with multiple sclerosis, enrolled in a pregnancy study. Both conserved end residues are part of each CDR3. The order of the fields is V gene, D gene, clone size, J gene, CDR3 protein, CDR3 DNA. The D gene is left open where the match is weak. A row's size may be missing; if present it is once, few, many or a size class.

v_gene: TRBV19; d_gene: TRBD1; abundance: .; j_gene: TRBJ2-1; CDR3aa: CASSIGWGQRYNEQFF; CDR3nt: TGTGCCAGTAGTATAGGTTGGGGACAGAGATACAATGAGCAGTTCTTC
v_gene: TRBV7-9; d_gene: .; abundance: .; j_gene: TRBJ1-5; CDR3aa: CASSYHGAGNQPQHF; CDR3nt: TGTGCCAGCAGCTACCATGGGGCAGGTAATCAGCCCCAGCATTTT
v_gene: TRBV10-2; d_gene: .; abundance: .; j_gene: TRBJ1-5; CDR3aa: CASSAGNQPQHF; CDR3nt: TGCGCCAGCAGTGCCGGCAATCAGCCCCAGCATTTT
v_gene: TRBV19; d_gene: TRBD1; abundance: .; j_gene: TRBJ2-5; CDR3aa: CASSMGQGGTQYF; CDR3nt: TGTGCCAGTAGTATGGGACAGGGGGGGACCCAGTACTTC
v_gene: TRBV15; d_gene: .; abundance: once; j_gene: TRBJ2-5; CDR3aa: CATSGGAPETQYF; CDR3nt: TGTGCCACCAGCGGGGGGGCTCCAGAGACCCAGTACTTC
v_gene: TRBV2; d_gene: .; abundance: once; j_gene: TRBJ1-6; CDR3aa: CASSDLGSHYNSPLHF; CDR3nt: TGTGCCAGCAGTGATCTAGGGAGCCACTATAATTCACCCCTCCACTTT
v_gene: TRBV11-2; d_gene: TRBD1; abundance: .; j_gene: TRBJ1-5; CDR3aa: CASSRTGSGDQPQHF; CDR3nt: TGTGCCAGCAGTCGGACAGGGAGTGGAGATCAGCCCCAGCATTTT
v_gene: TRBV6-5; d_gene: .; abundance: .; j_gene: TRBJ1-1; CDR3aa: CASRHHTNTEAFF; CDR3nt: TGTGCCAGCAGACACCACACGAACACTGAAGCTTTCTTT
v_gene: TRBV27; d_gene: TRBD1; abundance: once; j_gene: TRBJ1-2; CDR3aa: CASSLTGHYGYTF; CDR3nt: TGTGCCAGCAGTTTGACAGGGCACTATGGCTACACCTTC
v_gene: TRBV9; d_gene: TRBD1; abundance: .; j_gene: TRBJ2-1; CDR3aa: CASSPLRQGSDPYNEQFF; CDR3nt: TGTGCCAGCAGCCCCTTGAGACAGGGGAGTGACCCCTACAATGAGCAGTTCTTC
v_gene: TRBV6-5; d_gene: TRBD1; abundance: .; j_gene: TRBJ1-2; CDR3aa: CASRGDRGGYGYTF; CDR3nt: TGTGCCAGCAGGGGAGACAGGGGAGGCTATGGCTACACCTTC
v_gene: TRBV7-3; d_gene: TRBD2; abundance: .; j_gene: TRBJ2-1; CDR3aa: CASAGGPNEQFF; CDR3nt: TGTGCCAGCGCGGGGGGGCCAAATGAGCAGTTCTTC
v_gene: TRBV7-9; d_gene: .; abundance: .; j_gene: TRBJ1-3; CDR3aa: CASSLVTGEVF; CDR3nt: TGTGCCAGCAGCTTAGTGACGGGGGAGGTTTTT
v_gene: TRBV4-1; d_gene: .; abundance: .; j_gene: TRBJ1-3; CDR3aa: CASSQDTQYGTIYF; CDR3nt: TGCGCCAGCAGCCAAGATACGCAGTATGGCACCATATATTTT
v_gene: TRBV4-3; d_gene: TRBD1; abundance: once; j_gene: TRBJ2-2; CDR3aa: CASSQEQGGPGELFF; CDR3nt: TGCGCCAGCAGCCAAGAACAGGGGGGACCCGGGGAGCTGTTTTTT
v_gene: TRBV6-5; d_gene: TRBD1; abundance: .; j_gene: TRBJ2-7; CDR3aa: CASSPGQLYEQYF; CDR3nt: TGTGCCAGCAGTCCGGGACAGCTCTACGAGCAGTACTTC
v_gene: TRBV6-1; d_gene: .; abundance: .; j_gene: TRBJ2-7; CDR3aa: CASGSSPTEQYF; CDR3nt: TGTGCCAGCGGGAGTTCGCCCACCGAGCAGTACTTC
v_gene: TRBV13; d_gene: TRBD2; abundance: .; j_gene: TRBJ2-1; CDR3aa: CASNPLGGGWDEQFF; CDR3nt: TGTGCCAGCAACCCCCTCGGGGGGGGCTGGGATGAGCAGTTCTTC
v_gene: TRBV7-3; d_gene: .; abundance: .; j_gene: TRBJ2-2; CDR3aa: CASSSVQGNTGELFF; CDR3nt: TGTGCCAGCAGCTCCGTACAGGGGAACACCGGGGAGCTGTTTTTT
v_gene: TRBV7-6; d_gene: TRBD1; abundance: medium-sized; j_gene: TRBJ2-7; CDR3aa: CASSSRDREDEQYF; CDR3nt: TGTGCCAGCAGCTCCCGGGACAGGGAGGACGAGCAGTACTTC
v_gene: TRBV9; d_gene: .; abundance: once; j_gene: TRBJ2-6; CDR3aa: CASSVEGTGANVLTF; CDR3nt: TGTGCCAGCAGCGTAGAGGGGACAGGGGCCAACGTCCTGACTTTC
v_gene: TRBV7-6; d_gene: .; abundance: once; j_gene: TRBJ1-1; CDR3aa: CASSLGGAHTEAFF; CDR3nt: TGTGCCAGCAGCTTAGGGGGAGCGCACACTGAAGCTTTCTTT
v_gene: TRBV5-1; d_gene: .; abundance: .; j_gene: TRBJ2-1; CDR3aa: CASSFVPEATYNEQFF; CDR3nt: TGCGCCAGCAGCTTCGTCCCCGAGGCCACCTACAATGAGCAGTTCTTC
v_gene: TRBV19; d_gene: .; abundance: .; j_gene: TRBJ2-7; CDR3aa: CASGSGLTYEQYF; CDR3nt: TGTGCCAGCGGATCCGGACTAACCTACGAGCAGTACTTC
v_gene: TRBV6-4; d_gene: .; abundance: many; j_gene: TRBJ2-2; CDR3aa: CASSDSSAGELFF; CDR3nt: TGTGCCAGCAGTGACTCTAGCGCCGGGGAGCTGTTTTTT
v_gene: TRBV4-1; d_gene: .; abundance: .; j_gene: TRBJ1-1; CDR3aa: CASSRGGSTEAFF; CDR3nt: TGCGCCAGCAGCCGAGGGGGAAGCACTGAAGCTTTCTTT
v_gene: TRBV12-1; d_gene: .; abundance: .; j_gene: TRBJ2-1; CDR3aa: CASSWGPRASGGLFYNEQFF; CDR3nt: TGTGCCAGCAGCTGGGGTCCGAGGGCTAGCGGGGGTTTATTCTACAATGAGCAGTTCTTC